What follows are 6 T cell receptor beta chains derived from one specimen sequenced in a study of cytomegalovirus exposure and HLA in healthy donors. This PCR relied on a set of 60 Vbeta primers and 13 Jbeta primers. Data came from immunoSEQ multiplex PCR; TCRdb stores just in-frame clones and leaves some out. Among around 100,000 clones listed, roughly three fifths were seen once. Sequencing was carried out using PBMCs. These receptors all stem from a man in his thirties or forties in good health and CMV-seronegative.

V is TRBV30 and J is TRBJ1-2; 9 bases agree with TRBD1. J lost 5 bases, V lost 3 bases, and 7 bases had no gene match. This CDR3 is 14 amino acids long. Germline-derived CDR1 and CDR2 are GTSNPN and SVGIG (reference sequence). The CDR3 DNA reads as TGTGCCTGGAGCCCGACAGGGGGTTTTTATGGCTACACCTTC. This codes for CAWSPTGGFYGYTF.

The gene calls are TRBV6-4 and TRBJ2-2; TRBD2 matches at 11 bases. Looked up from germline, CDR1 is MRHNA and CDR2 is SNTAGT. The junction had 1 base not matched to a gene; V was cut back by 6 bases and J by 1 base. The CDR3 is made up of 15 amino acids. Here the CDR3 DNA reads TGTGCCAGCAGCGGGACTAGCGGGAACACCGGGGAGCTGTTTTTT. Protein: CASSGTSGNTGELFF.

As DNA, the CDR3 is TGCGCCAGCAGTGAGTTGGCGGGAGGGCCGGATGAGCAGTACTTC. Translated, it gives CASSELAGGPDEQYF. This chain links TRBV10-1 with TRBJ2-7; the match to TRBD2 covers 9 bases. CDR3 length: 15 amino acids. V shed 1 base and J 7 bases; nucleotides not matched to a gene: 8. Germline V gene data show CDR1 as WNHNN and CDR2 as SYGVQD (reference sequence).

This chain uses TRBV29-1 with TRBJ2-1; 7 bases map to TRBD2. Germline CDR1 is SQVTM and CDR2 is ANQGSEA. The CDR3 loop spans 17 amino acids. J gave up 1 base and V 8 bases, and 17 bases lay outside the gene matches. The CDR3 DNA is TGCAGCCCGTTGGCGGCGGGAGAAGTAAGGTCCTACAATGAGCAGTTCTTC. Amino acid sequence: CSPLAAGEVRSYNEQFF.

This clone was seen a single time. The V call is TRBV6-5, the J call TRBJ2-7; D call uncertain. The germline gives CDR1 MNHEY, CDR2 SVGAGI. V lost 6 bases and J lost 3, with 18 bases in between. The CDR3 loop spans 15 amino acids. Written as DNA, the CDR3 is TGTGCCAGCAGACGACCCGGGTACCAGAGCTACGAGCAGTACTTC. This gives the protein CASRRPGYQSYEQYF.

The rearrangement uses TRBV11-3 and TRBJ2-7; 9 nucleotides agree with TRBD1. V lost 4 bases, J lost 2 bases, and 3 bases stayed unmatched. The CDR3 runs 14 residues. Germline lookup yields CDR1 SGHNT and CDR2 YENEEA. The CDR3 coding sequence is TGTGCCAGCAGCTACCGGGACAGGGCCTACGAGCAGTACTTC. It translates to CASSYRDRAYEQYF.